Described below is a single T cell receptor (beta chain) sequence and its context. Only a few counts were recorded for this clone. Its antigen is unknown. Base qualities are not recorded, but no much larger clone differs from it by a single base. The High Capacity cDNA Reverse Transcription Kit was used to reverse transcribe all of the isolated RNA, meaning that expressed TCRB transcripts were what got sequenced. Naive, central memory and regulatory T cell samples underwent deep immunoSEQ sequencing, averaging around 3.9 million total reads per sample. After sorted cells were lysed in RLT buffer, RNA was extracted with DNase-treated RNeasy Micro or Mini kits, with the choice depending on cell number. Each cell subset was processed on its own to prevent cross-contamination, while patient and healthy donor samples were processed together. TCRB sequences were amplified from cDNA with the immunoSEQ multiplex PCR, producing 87-bp fragments spanning the CDR3 region. Sequencing of the amplicons was performed on the Illumina HiSeq platform. On the authors' methods: Synthetic template baselines were used to correct PCR bias computationally, reads within Hamming distance 2 were collapsed, and singletons that could not be merged were discarded. By aligning reads against IMGT, V, D and J genes, CDR3 length, and insertions or deletions at six rearrangement sites were assigned. Within each subset, clonotype counts were normalized to sorted cell number, and only after that were true diversity and Gini coefficients computed with the tcR R package. The overlap coefficient, calculated on TCRB nucleotide sequences, was used to measure repertoire sharing. Out-of-frame TCRB sequences from naive cells were analyzed as a proxy for the pre-selection repertoire. TCRdb obtained this table from immuneACCESS and retained in-frame rearrangements with V and J assigned. These tables miss some clones; where compared with another copy, unresolved V genes account for less than half of the shortfall, and the remainder is unexplained. V and J calls and clone size are copied from that table; D and trimming were computed from the DNA. The sample table holds 350,000 to 450,000 clones, of which approximately 14% were seen once. Jointly, the top ten make up roughly 0.033% of the sample.

The entry originates in a study of beta chain features in type 1 diabetes (dated by TCRdb to 2016 to 2019). Turning to the overall study: Patients and healthy donors did not differ in mean age, gender distribution, total cell number or subset yield. The study compared the TCRB repertoires of sorted circulating CD4+ T cell subsets in recently diagnosed type 1 diabetes patients with those in matched healthy donors. Naive and central memory subsets were obtained from all 30 or so donors, but regulatory and stem cell-like memory subsets were isolated from only 8 patients and roughly eight healthy donors. A total of about 100,000,000 sorted cells were examined across all samples, and RNA yield correlated strongly with the number of cells per subset.

Each donor gave one peripheral blood draw, approximately 100 mL on average, collected into heparinised tubes. A BD FACSAria II was used to sort naive, central memory, regulatory and stem cell-like memory CD4+ T cells with a panel that included CD45RO, CCR7, CD25, CD127, CD95 and CD27. Every sorted population had a purity above 95%. Right away, PBMCs were isolated by Lymphoprep density gradient centrifugation and were stained directly, with no culture step. So that batch effects would be minimized, each experiment stained and sorted samples in pairs, pairing one healthy donor with one patient. Overall results and qualifications from the work: PCR might favor shorter templates, but patient and control samples were amplified and corrected together, so any skew would affect both groups equally. A moderate but significant shortening of TCRB CDR3 length was observed in type 1 diabetes patients in all four CD4+ subsets. Sequencing cDNA rather than genomic DNA could over-represent highly expressing activated cells, although activation and CD3 levels did not differ between groups. Patients with type 1 diabetes made fewer insertions and deleted more nucleotides at VDJ recombination sites, implying thymic rearrangement abnormalities. The naive, central memory and regulatory TCRB repertoires appeared to resemble one another more closely among patients than among healthy donors. HLA sub-analyses involved small numbers of individuals, so any influence of HLA type on TCRB rearrangement remained unresolved.

V is pruned by 1 base and J by 1 base, leaving 5 bases of the junction without a gene match. For CDR1 and CDR2, the germline V gene lists SGDLS and YYNGEE. The CDR3 covers 16 residues, taking in both the cysteine and the phenylalanine. CDR3 DNA is the only sequence kept; it has 48 bases, read in frame from the first base. The TCR comes from a man aged 30 to 45 in good health. The specimen sequenced was naive CD4+ T cells from blood. The label giving this sample's cell subset or site can be read as: true naive CD4+ T cells. The V and J genes are TRBV9 and TRBJ2-5; 9 bases in the junction line up with TRBD2. The CDR3 loop reads CASSVTPAGGQETQYF. Read as DNA, the sequence is TGTGCCAGCAGCGTAACCCCAGCGGGGGGCCAAGAGACCCAGTACTTC.